These 24 T cell receptor beta chains were sequenced from one sample in a study of shared clonotypes between healthy human individuals. Produced via immunoSEQ multiplex PCR; TCRdb's table is partial and in-frame only. The top ten hold approximately 1.1% of the sample, which has 1.6 million or so clones, roughly 95% seen once. The sample consisted of naive CD4+ T cells sorted from blood. Subset given: CD45RA+ positively selected. The receptors derive from a man under 40 in good health.

The chain combines TRBV10-3 with TRBJ1-2; D not certain. Deletions cut 0 bases from V and 4 bases from J, with 12 bases between. Looked up from germline, CDR1 is ENHRY and CDR2 is SYGVKD. The CDR3 consists of 15 residues. CDR3 in DNA: TGTGCCATCAGTGAGTCCCAGACGGCAACCTATGGCTACACCTTC. Protein sequence: CAISESQTATYGYTF.

This rearrangement joins TRBV28 to TRBJ2-1, with TRBD2 matching over 9 bases. The J segment lost 5 bases and the V segment lost 5 bases, leaving 4 bases of the junction unmatched. Germline CDR1 MDHEN, CDR2 SYDVKM. The CDR3 covers 14 residues. DNA for the CDR3: TGTGCCAGCAGTCAGGGCGGGAGGGACAATGAGCAGTTCTTC. Translation: CASSQGGRDNEQFF.

The sample holds one count of this clone. The J gene is TRBJ2-5, the V gene TRBV7-9, with 10 bases lining up with TRBD1. V lost 1 base to trimming and J lost 6 bases; unmatched junction nucleotides: 5. This CDR3 spans 15 amino acids. Germline assignment: CDR1 SEHNR and CDR2 FQNEAQ (reference sequence). CDR3 nucleotide sequence: TGTGCCAGCAGCTTAGGGGGACAGGGGAGGAAGACCCAGTACTTC. It translates to CASSLGGQGRKTQYF.

DNA of the CDR3: TGTGCCAGCAGTCCTTGGGGGATCGACGGCGAGCAGTACTTC. It codes for CASSPWGIDGEQYF. The chain recombines TRBV27 with TRBJ2-7; either TRBD1 or TRBD2 may supply D (5 bases each). Germline V CDR1 and CDR2: MNHEY, SMNVEV (reference sequence). V lost 5 bases, J lost 6 bases, and 17 bases lay in between. CDR3 length equals 14 residues.

The chain has TRBV2 and TRBJ1-2; D possibly corresponds to TRBD1 (5 bases). The V end lost 3 bases, the J end lost 8 bases, and 19 bases lay between the germline ends. The CDR3 runs to 15 residues. Germline loops: CDR1 SNHLY, CDR2 FYNNEI. The CDR3 DNA is TGTGCCAGCAGTGACTCTCCTCTCCAGGGCGACGGCTACACCTTC. Protein: CASSDSPLQGDGYTF.

The J gene is TRBJ2-3, the V gene TRBV5-6, with a weak D call TRBD2 (5 bases). Trimming cost V 3 bases and J 6 bases, with 14 bases left between them. The germline CDR1 and CDR2 sequences are SGHDT and YYEEEE. The CDR3 consists of 14 residues. CDR3 loop: CASSSIWEIDTQYF. As DNA, the CDR3 is TGTGCCAGCAGCTCGATATGGGAGATCGATACGCAGTATTTT.

The gene calls are TRBV5-1 and TRBJ2-7; TRBD2 is a possible D gene (7 bases). Per germline, CDR1 SGHRS and CDR2 YFSETQ. This CDR3 has 16 amino acids. V lost 1 base and J lost 0, with 14 bases in between. The CDR3: CASSLKQGGGSYEQYF. The CDR3, as DNA: TGCGCCAGCAGCTTGAAACAGGGAGGGGGCTCCTACGAGCAGTACTTC.

This sequence joins TRBV10-3 and TRBJ2-1; a possible D gene is TRBD1 (5 bases). This CDR3 is built from 14 residues. Germline values: CDR1 ENHRY, CDR2 SYGVKD. Trimming left V 8 bases short and J 5 bases short, with 16 bases between. CDR3 sequence: CAIGGRGLHNEQFF. CDR3 sequence (DNA): TGTGCCATCGGTGGTAGGGGTCTACACAATGAGCAGTTCTTC.

This chain joins TRBV29-1 and TRBJ2-3; 8 bases are shared with TRBD2. The CDR3 contains 16 residues. Germline V gene sequence: CDR1 SQVTM, CDR2 ANQGSEA. V lost 2 bases and J lost 4; bases outside the gene matches: 11. The DNA of the CDR3 is TGCAGCGTTGAAACCGGGAGGGCGGGGTTGTCAGATACGCAGTATTTT. Protein product: CSVETGRAGLSDTQYF.

This sequence joins TRBV7-8 and TRBJ2-7; TRBD1 is a possible D gene (5 bases). The CDR3 loop spans 16 amino acids. The germline CDR1 and CDR2 sequences are SGHVS and FQNEAQ. The V end was cut by 5 bases, the J end by 3 bases, with 20 bases between. The CDR3 protein is CASSQIRTTQHYEQYF. The CDR3 DNA reads TGTGCCAGCAGCCAAATCCGGACAACTCAACACTACGAGCAGTACTTC.

The rearrangement links TRBV9 to TRBJ2-1, with D possibly called TRBD1 or TRBD2 (5 bases each). The germline V and J ends were trimmed by 3 bases and 2 bases, with 15 bases remaining between them. Germline CDR1 reads SGDLS; CDR2 reads YYNGEE. This CDR3 spans 16 amino acids. The CDR3 region is CASSARTGTTYNEQFF. The CDR3, as DNA: TGTGCCAGCAGCGCCCGTACCGGGACCACCTACAATGAGCAGTTCTTC.

The chain employs TRBV30 and TRBJ2-5, with D unclear. Between the trimmed V and J ends, which lost 4 bases and 5 bases, there was a span of 17 bases. The CDR3 spans 14 residues. The V gene's germline CDR1 is GTSNPN and CDR2 SVGIG (reference sequence). CDR3 in amino acids: CAWNEWSEDETQYF. The CDR3 DNA reads as TGTGCCTGGAATGAGTGGTCAGAAGATGAGACCCAGTACTTC.

This sequence joins TRBV5-4 and TRBJ2-7; the D gene could be TRBD1 or TRBD2 (5 bases each). The V gene's germline CDR1 is SGHNT and CDR2 YYREEE (reference sequence). This CDR3 spans 14 amino acids. V gave up 4 bases and J gave up 2 bases, with 13 bases separating them. The DNA for the CDR3 is TGTGCCAGCAGCCCCGGGACCTCGCCCTACGAGCAGTACTTC. Encoded protein: CASSPGTSPYEQYF.

This clone was seen a single time. The chain recombines TRBV5-1 with TRBJ2-7, with TRBD2 matching 12 bases. V lost 0 bases to trimming and J lost 6 bases; unmatched junction nucleotides: 13. This CDR3 contains 18 residues. Germline values: CDR1 SGHRS, CDR2 YFSETQ. CDR3 region: CASSLGQGTSGRTIEQYF. CDR3 nucleotides: TGCGCCAGCAGCTTGGGACAGGGTACTAGCGGGAGGACGATCGAGCAGTACTTC.

This chain joins TRBV7-9 and TRBJ1-1; D is ambiguous. Germline assignment: CDR1 SEHNR and CDR2 FQNEAQ (reference sequence). The CDR3 loop spans 13 amino acids. Trimming took off 3 bases at V and 7 bases at J, with 12 bases between the two ends. The CDR3 DNA is TGTGCCAGCAGCTTCGGTAGGGTTAGTGAAGCTTTCTTT. Protein: CASSFGRVSEAFF.

The chain recombines TRBV28 with TRBJ2-5, with a possible D match to TRBD1 (6 bases). This CDR3 contains 14 residues. Germline CDR1 reads MDHEN; CDR2 reads SYDVKM. V lost 8 bases to trimming and J lost 4 bases, with 17 bases between them. The CDR3, as DNA: TGTGCCAGCTTGCGATACAGGGATTTAGAGACCCAGTACTTC. Translating gives CASLRYRDLETQYF.

V and J are TRBV4-1 and TRBJ1-1; D unclear. Looked up from germline, CDR1 is MGHRA and CDR2 is YSYEKL. Trimming removed 4 bases from V and 0 bases from J, with 15 bases in between. This CDR3 region has 16 residues. The DNA of the CDR3 is TGCGCCAGCAGCCTAGGCCCTACAGAGATGAACACTGAAGCTTTCTTT. Amino acids: CASSLGPTEMNTEAFF.

This chain links TRBV30 with TRBJ2-2; D is uncertain. Germline CDR1 reads GTSNPN; CDR2 reads SVGIG (reference sequence). The CDR3 is 14 residues long. Trimming left V 4 bases short and J 3 bases short, with 12 bases between. The CDR3 protein is CAWISGSHTGELFF. The DNA for the CDR3 is TGTGCCTGGATCTCAGGCTCGCACACCGGGGAGCTGTTTTTT.

The count of this clone is one. This chain connects TRBV25-1 to TRBJ1-2, with TRBD1 identical over 7 bases. Looked up from germline, CDR1 is MGHDK and CDR2 is SYGVNS. The V segment lost 3 bases and the J segment 4 bases; nucleotides outside the gene matches: 5. This CDR3 contains 14 residues. The CDR3 region has the DNA TGTGCCAGCAGTGATCCCAGGGGGGCCTATGGCTACACCTTC. Encoded protein: CASSDPRGAYGYTF.

In DNA form, the CDR3 reads TGTGCCAGCAGCCAACAGGGGGTGAACACTGAAGCTTTCTTT. It translates to CASSQQGVNTEAFF. The chain links TRBV5-4 to TRBJ1-1, with TRBD1 matching 8 bases. The V gene end was trimmed by 4 bases and the J gene end by 0 bases; junction bases not matched to a gene: 2. This CDR3 is built from 14 residues. CDR1 is SGHNT and CDR2 is YYREEE in the germline V gene (reference sequence).

The CDR3 region has the DNA TGTGCCAGCAGATCAAGACAGGGACCTACCTACGAGCAGTACTTC. This sequence encodes CASRSRQGPTYEQYF. The chain combines TRBV6-1 with TRBJ2-7; TRBD1 matches at 7 bases. CDR3 length: 15 residues. J gave up 2 bases and V 6 bases, and 10 bases lay outside the gene matches. Germline assignment: CDR1 MNHNS and CDR2 SASEGT.

This clone was observed a handful of times. The CDR3: CASSFIEETQYF. CDR3 coding DNA: TGCGCCAGCAGTTTTATCGAAGAGACCCAGTACTTC. This chain uses TRBV10-2 with TRBJ2-5; D uncertain. Germline loops: CDR1 WSHSY, CDR2 SAAADI. The CDR3 sequence is 12 residues long. V lost 5 bases and J 3 bases, leaving 7 bases between the germline ends.

The chain is built from TRBV2 and TRBJ2-7; tentatively, D is TRBD1 (6 bases). The germline V gene has CDR1 SNHLY and CDR2 FYNNEI. The CDR3 has 12 residues. Deletions cut 7 bases from V and 6 bases from J, with 13 bases between. The chain's CDR3 is CASTRQEVEQYF. CDR3 DNA sequence: TGTGCCAGCACTCGACAGGAGGTCGAGCAGTACTTC.

V and J are TRBV11-3 and TRBJ1-5, with 9 bases that match TRBD1. This CDR3 has 17 amino acids. From germline, CDR1 is SGHNT and CDR2 YENEEA. The junction had 10 bases not matched to a gene; V was cut back by 5 bases and J by 2 bases. The CDR3 coding sequence is TGTGCCAGCAGCGCCAGGGCCCGACAGGGGGGCAATCAGCCCCAGCATTTT. Its protein is CASSARARQGGNQPQHF.